The 8 T cell receptor beta chains given below trace back to one sample, sequenced in a study of control samples from healthy donors and cancer patients. The protocol was immunoSEQ multiplex PCR, while the TCRdb copy is restricted to in-frame clones and leaves out a portion. The profile covers around 80,000 clones, with more than 70% appearing a single time and around 20% taken by the ten largest. The material sequenced was blood. These receptors were obtained from a man over 45 in good health.

The J gene is TRBJ2-7, the V gene TRBV24-1, with 11 bases identical to TRBD2. Germline CDR1 and CDR2: KGHDR and SFDVKD. J gave up 0 bases and V 1 base, and 1 base lay outside the gene matches. This CDR3 region has 16 residues. The CDR3 DNA reads TGTGCCACCAGTGATTTTACTAGCGGGGGCTCCTACGAGCAGTACTTC. It is translated as CATSDFTSGGSYEQYF.

The chain recombines TRBV10-1 with TRBJ1-5; TRBD1 is a possible D gene (5 bases). The CDR3 is made up of 12 amino acids. Germline CDR1 and CDR2: WNHNN and SYGVQD (reference sequence). V lost 9 bases, J lost 7 bases, and 13 bases lay in between. The CDR3, as DNA: TGCGCCAGGGGACTCCAGACCCAGCCCCAGCATTTT. This translates into CARGLQTQPQHF.

The chain uses TRBV28 and TRBJ2-3; 7 nucleotides agree with TRBD2. V dropped 4 bases and J dropped 3; count of bases not matched to a gene: 4. CDR3 length: 14 amino acids. Germline V lookup: CDR1 MDHEN, CDR2 SYDVKM. The chain's CDR3 is CASSSIGRTDTQYF. CDR3 nucleotides: TGTGCCAGCAGTTCGATCGGGAGGACAGATACGCAGTATTTT.

This clone was observed a single time. The chain is built from TRBV24-1 and TRBJ2-7, with D possibly matching TRBD2 (7 bases). V was cut by 1 base and J by 7 bases, with 19 bases left in between. This CDR3 region has 16 residues. Looked up from germline, CDR1 is KGHDR and CDR2 is SFDVKD. The CDR3 DNA sequence: TGTGCCACCAGTGATTTCACAGGGCGGGGGATTCATGAGCAGTACGTC. Protein product: CATSDFTGRGIHEQYV.

This chain joins TRBV2 and TRBJ2-5; 8 nucleotides agree with TRBD2. V lost 8 bases, J lost 2 bases, and 7 bases stayed unmatched. Per the germline V gene, CDR1 is SNHLY and CDR2 is FYNNEI. The CDR3 contains 14 residues. The DNA of the CDR3 is TGTGCCAGCGGCTCACTAGCGGCTCAAGAGACCCAGTACTTC. Its translation: CASGSLAAQETQYF.

This clone showed up just once. The CDR3 loop is CASSLLQGAGETQYF. CDR3 in DNA: TGCGCCAGCAGCTTATTACAGGGGGCCGGAGAGACCCAGTACTTC. This rearrangement joins TRBV5-1 to TRBJ2-5; 9 bases match TRBD1. The J segment lost 4 bases and the V segment lost 2 bases, leaving 6 bases of the junction unmatched. Germline assignment: CDR1 SGHRS and CDR2 YFSETQ. The length of the CDR3 is 15 residues.

The rearrangement uses TRBV11-2 and TRBJ2-7; 9 bases map to TRBD2. Germline CDR1 reads SGHAT; CDR2 reads FQNNGV. After removal of 2 bases from V and 4 bases from J, the junction contained 6 bases not matched to a gene. The CDR3 runs 15 residues. The CDR3 coding sequence is TGTGCCAGCAGCTTATCAGCGGGAGGCCTGTACGAGCAGTACTTC. Amino acids: CASSLSAGGLYEQYF.

J is TRBJ1-2 and V is TRBV25-1; D is possibly TRBD1 (5 bases). The CDR3 extends over 12 amino acids. Trimming cost V 0 bases and J 10 bases, with 9 bases left between them. Germline V CDR1 and CDR2: MGHDK, SYGVNS. CDR3 in amino acids: CASSEYGAAYTF. CDR3 sequence (DNA): TGTGCCAGCAGTGAATATGGGGCAGCCTACACCTTC.